This paragraph covers one T cell receptor beta chain sequence. The V segment lost 7 bases and the J segment 9 bases; nucleotides outside the gene matches: 7. The CDR3 is 14 amino acids. Looked up from germline, CDR1 is SGHDN and CDR2 is FVKESK. The method was immunoSEQ multiplex PCR; TCRdb's version includes in-frame clones alone and lacks a portion of them. The sample shows a few hundred thousand clones, approximately 87% of them seen only once. This sample is drawn from a study of blood T cell repertoires in COVID-19. Across the whole study: Sites across the United States, Italy and Spain contributed samples from acute and convalescent COVID-19. Sources were T cells, B-cell-depleted T cells, or PBMCs; the material itself was cDNA or gDNA.

The TCR comes from a man in his 60s who had recovered from COVID-19. Sequenced: peripheral blood. The chain carries TRBV14 and TRBJ1-6; TRBD1 agrees at 9 bases. In nucleotides, the CDR3 is TGTGCCAGCAACGCACAGGGGGCCTTTTCACCCCTCCACTTT. Translated: CASNAQGAFSPLHF.